A single sample gave rise to the 29 T cell receptor beta chains below, sequenced in a study of monozygotic twins with cystic fibrosis. Profiling relied on immunoSEQ multiplex PCR, and the TCRdb table lists in-frame clones only, not all of them. The profile shows around 20,000 clones, about 89% of them singletons. The specimen was blood. These receptors were obtained from a girl aged 2 to 9 with cystic fibrosis.

The rearrangement links TRBV5-1 to TRBJ1-1; D not resolved. The CDR3 is made up of 12 amino acids. The germline CDR1 and CDR2 sequences are SGHRS and YFSETQ. Trimming cost V 4 bases and J 3 bases, with 7 bases left between them. CDR3 nucleotide sequence: TGCGCCAGCAGCCGCTCGGACACTGAAGCTTTCTTT. It codes for CASSRSDTEAFF.

The V gene is TRBV30, the J gene TRBJ2-1; TRBD1 is a possible D gene (6 bases). The V gene's germline CDR1 is GTSNPN and CDR2 SVGIG (reference sequence). The CDR3 sequence is 15 residues long. Trimming removed 1 base from V and 6 bases from J, with 16 bases in between. CDR3 DNA sequence: TGTGCCTGGAGTGGGCCAGGGGATTTCGGCAATGAGCAGTTCTTC. Translated, it gives CAWSGPGDFGNEQFF.

The V and J genes are TRBV5-1 and TRBJ1-1; D is perhaps TRBD1 (6 bases). Germline V CDR1 and CDR2: SGHRS, YFSETQ. The ends were cut back, 4 bases at V and 9 bases at J, with 25 bases in the middle. This CDR3 has 16 residues. The CDR3 region is CASSPRGGGLDGKAFF. The CDR3, as DNA: TGCGCCAGCAGCCCTCGAGGAGGGGGGTTGGATGGGAAAGCTTTCTTT.

The V call is TRBV4-2, the J call TRBJ2-2, with 9 bases aligning to TRBD1. Germline V gene data show CDR1 as LGHNA and CDR2 as YNFKEQ. This CDR3 is built from 18 residues. V was clipped by 3 bases and J by 5 bases; unmatched bases: 13. This CDR3 reads CASSHGFPGQGVTGELFF. CDR3 coding DNA: TGTGCCAGCAGCCATGGATTTCCGGGACAGGGCGTGACCGGGGAGCTGTTTTTT.

This sequence joins TRBV30 and TRBJ2-1; tentatively, D is TRBD2 (5 bases). V gave up 3 bases and J gave up 6 bases, with 15 bases separating them. Germline CDR1 is GTSNPN and CDR2 is SVGIG (reference sequence). This CDR3 has 14 residues. CDR3 DNA sequence: TGTGCCTGGAGCCCGGGGAATCAGCGCAATGAGCAGTTCTTC. This sequence encodes CAWSPGNQRNEQFF.

The V gene is TRBV9, the J gene TRBJ2-1; D gene ambiguous. The CDR3 consists of 13 residues. Trimming shortened V by 4 bases and J by 7 bases, and 12 bases separated the two germline ends. Germline assignment: CDR1 SGDLS and CDR2 YYNGEE. CDR3 nucleotides: TGTGCCAGCAGCTTGGAAATGGGGAATGAGCAGTTCTTC. Translation gives CASSLEMGNEQFF.

V usage is TRBV30 and J usage is TRBJ2-1; 8 bases agree with TRBD2. V dropped 6 bases and J dropped 5; count of bases not matched to a gene: 9. The CDR3 contains 14 residues. Germline loops: CDR1 GTSNPN, CDR2 SVGIG (reference sequence). The DNA for the CDR3 is TGTGCCTGTGTAGCGGGAAGTATAAACAATGAGCAGTTCTTC. Protein: CACVAGSINNEQFF. The full variable domain, rest sourced from reference TRBV30 and TRBJ2-1, is SQTIHQWPATLVQPVGSPLSLECTVEGTSNPNLYWYRQAAGRGLQLLFYSVGIGQISSEVPQNLSASRPQDRQFILSSKKLLLSDSGFYLCACVAGSINNEQFFGPGTRLTVL.

This rearrangement joins TRBV2 to TRBJ2-6; D is tentatively TRBD1 or TRBD2 (5 bases each). Germline CDR1 reads SNHLY; CDR2 reads FYNNEI. Trimming shortened V by 6 bases and J by 0 bases, and 15 bases separated the two germline ends. This CDR3 spans 17 amino acids. CDR3 bases: TGTGCCAGCAGACCCCCGGGACGGGGCTCTGGGGCCAACGTCCTGACTTTC. It translates to CASRPPGRGSGANVLTF.

The rearrangement links TRBV30 to TRBJ1-3, with a tentative D call TRBD1 (6 bases). With 5 bases removed from V and 0 bases from J, the gap between germline ends came to 8 bases. Germline V CDR1 and CDR2: GTSNPN, SVGIG (reference sequence). This CDR3 has 13 amino acids. CDR3 nucleotides: TGTGCCTGGGGCAGGGGCTCTGGAAACACCATATATTTT. Its protein product is CAWGRGSGNTIYF.

The DNA for the CDR3 is TGCGCCAGCAGCCAAGATACAGGACAGGGTATGTCCACTGGCTATGGCTACACCTTC. It translates to CASSQDTGQGMSTGYGYTF. The V and J genes are TRBV4-3 and TRBJ1-2, with 8 bases that match TRBD1. Unmatched junction bases numbered 16, after V lost 0 bases and J lost 4 bases. Germline CDR1 reads LGHNA; CDR2 reads YSLEER. The CDR3 has 19 amino acids.

V usage is TRBV7-9 and J usage is TRBJ1-1; no definite D call. Trimming removed 1 base from V and 4 bases from J, with 16 bases in between. Germline assignment: CDR1 SEHNR and CDR2 FQNEAQ (reference sequence). This CDR3 region has 16 residues. The CDR3 protein is CASSLVYAGSGTEAFF. Written as DNA, the CDR3 is TGTGCCAGCAGCTTAGTATACGCCGGGTCGGGCACTGAAGCTTTCTTT.

This chain joins TRBV28 and TRBJ1-1, with D tentatively TRBD1 (6 bases). The CDR3 extends over 16 amino acids. CDR1 and CDR2 (germline): MDHEN, SYDVKM. The ends were cut back, 2 bases at V and 3 bases at J, with 16 bases in the middle. CDR3 sequence: CASSLGKGVLYTEAFF. The CDR3 DNA sequence: TGTGCCAGCAGTTTAGGGAAGGGGGTATTGTACACTGAAGCTTTCTTT.

This clone was recorded a few times. This chain joins TRBV9 and TRBJ1-5, with D possibly being TRBD1 (5 bases). CDR1 and CDR2 from the germline V gene are SGDLS and YYNGEE. V was clipped by 3 bases and J by 5 bases, with 12 bases between them. This CDR3 has 14 amino acids. CDR3 DNA: TGTGCCAGCAGCGGCGACAGTAGTTATCAGCCCCAGCATTTT. Residues: CASSGDSSYQPQHF. Supplemented by reference TRBV9 and TRBJ1-5, the full variable domain reads DSGVTQTPKHLITATGQRVTLRCSPRSGDLSVYWYQQSLDQGLQFLIQYYNGEERAKGNILERFSAQQFPDLHSELNLSSLELGDSALYFCASSGDSSYQPQHFGDGTRLSIL.

The genes are TRBV7-3 and TRBJ2-1; 11 bases match TRBD2. The CDR3 is 14 residues long. Germline values: CDR1 SGHTA, CDR2 FQGTGA. V gave up 5 bases and J gave up 6 bases; unmatched junction bases: 3. CDR3 amino acids: CASSPLAGGNEQFF. DNA of the CDR3: TGTGCCAGCAGCCCCCTAGCGGGAGGCAATGAGCAGTTCTTC.

By its share, this clone is medium-sized (0.01 to 0.1%). V gene TRBV6-5 combines with J gene TRBJ1-1; TRBD1 is a possible D gene (5 bases). This CDR3 has 14 residues. The germline V and J ends were trimmed by 4 bases and 3 bases, with 12 bases remaining between them. Germline loops: CDR1 MNHEY, CDR2 SVGAGI. The CDR3 sequence: CASSSLGTHTEAFF. The CDR3 nucleotides read TGTGCCAGCAGTTCACTTGGGACGCACACTGAAGCTTTCTTT.

This chain connects TRBV27 to TRBJ2-3; D may be TRBD2 (7 bases). The germline CDR1 and CDR2 sequences are MNHEY and SMNVEV (reference sequence). V lost 6 bases and J 0 bases, leaving 16 bases between the germline ends. The CDR3 length is 16 residues. The CDR3 coding sequence is TGTGCCAGCAGCAGATGGGCGGGGGCTAGCACAGATACGCAGTATTTT. It translates to CASSRWAGASTDTQYF.

The chain couples TRBV27 to TRBJ2-1, with 7 nucleotides matching TRBD2. This CDR3 contains 15 residues. V gave up 2 bases and J gave up 3 bases; unmatched junction bases: 4. Germline V gene data show CDR1 as MNHEY and CDR2 as SMNVEV (reference sequence). The CDR3 region has the DNA TGTGCCAGCAGTTTACGACCGGGGGGCTACAATGAGCAGTTCTTC. It yields the protein CASSLRPGGYNEQFF.

Only a few counts were recorded for this clone. This chain links TRBV2 with TRBJ1-2; D unclear. Germline V gives CDR1 SNHLY, CDR2 FYNNEI. The ends were cut back, 7 bases at V and 6 bases at J, with 12 bases in the middle. The CDR3 extends over 12 amino acids. Here the CDR3 DNA reads TGTGCCAGCATTAGTGCCCGGGATGGCTACACCTTC. This gives the protein CASISARDGYTF.

This sequence joins TRBV19 and TRBJ1-3; no firm D call. CDR1 is LNHDA and CDR2 is SQIVND in the germline V gene (reference sequence). This CDR3 region has 12 residues. The V gene lost 3 bases and the J gene lost 3 bases, with 3 bases spanning the gap. CDR3 amino acids: CASSIGGNTIYF. CDR3 DNA: TGTGCCAGTAGTATCGGTGGAAACACCATATATTTT.

This chain uses TRBV5-8 with TRBJ2-1; 9 bases align to TRBD1. Germline-derived CDR1 and CDR2 are SGHTS and YDEGEE. V trimming: 4 bases; J trimming: 5 bases; junction bases outside the gene matches: 7. This CDR3 has 15 amino acids. The CDR3, as DNA: TGTGCCAGCAGCAACGACAGGGGGGTCAACAATGAGCAGTTCTTC. Protein sequence: CASSNDRGVNNEQFF. The full variable domain, its missing parts supplied by reference TRBV5-8 and TRBJ2-1, is EAGVTQSPTHLIKTRGQQATLRCSPISGHTSVYWYQQALGLGLQFLLWYDEGEERNRGNFPPRFSGRQFPNYSSELNVNALELEDSALYLCASSNDRGVNNEQFFGPGTRLTVL.

This clone turned up a few times. The CDR3 DNA reads TGTGCCAGCGGGGGGGGCGTTACTGAAGCTTTCTTT. It specifies CASGGGVTEAFF. The chain recombines TRBV11-2 with TRBJ1-1; possibly TRBD1 for D (6 bases). Germline V gives CDR1 SGHAT, CDR2 FQNNGV. V was pared by 8 bases and J by 5 bases, with 12 bases between. The CDR3 is 12 amino acids. The entire variable domain, with the rest obtained from reference TRBV11-2 and TRBJ1-1, is as follows: EAGVAQSPRYKIIEKRQSVAFWCNPISGHATLYWYQQILGQGPKLLIQFQNNGVVDDSQLPKDRFSAERLKGVDSTLKIQPAKLEDSAVYLCASGGGVTEAFFGQGTRLTVV.

This clone occurred once. The chain couples TRBV29-1 to TRBJ1-1, with 7 positions matching TRBD1. The CDR3 spans 12 residues. The germline gives CDR1 SQVTM, CDR2 ANQGSEA. V lost 6 bases to trimming and J lost 2 bases; unmatched junction nucleotides: 3. Here the CDR3 DNA reads TGCAGCGTGCGACAGGGAAACACTGAAGCTTTCTTT. Translated, it gives CSVRQGNTEAFF.

This clone was seen a single time. The rearrangement joins TRBV6-6 to TRBJ1-2; 8 bases match TRBD1. The J segment lost 4 bases and the V segment lost 4 bases, leaving 8 bases of the junction unmatched. Germline loops: CDR1 MNHNY, CDR2 SVGAGI (reference sequence). The CDR3 is 15 amino acids. CDR3 in DNA: TGTGCCAGCAGTTCGGGACAGGATCCCACCTATGGCTACACCTTC. It codes for CASSSGQDPTYGYTF.

The chain couples TRBV5-8 to TRBJ1-3, with D perhaps TRBD1 (6 bases). Trimming left V 4 bases short and J 0 bases short, with 11 bases between. This CDR3 has 15 amino acids. CDR1 is SGHTS, CDR2 YDEGEE, per germline. The CDR3 region has the DNA TGTGCCAGCAGCCCGGAGGGGGTCTCTGGAAACACCATATATTTT. The encoded protein is CASSPEGVSGNTIYF.

The chain combines TRBV6-6 with TRBJ1-5; possible D gene TRBD1, 5 bases. The CDR3 runs 12 residues. Germline V gene sequence: CDR1 MNHNY, CDR2 SVGAGI (reference sequence). V shed 6 bases and J shed 12 bases, with 15 bases lying between them. Here the CDR3 reads CASSPTPGLQHF. The CDR3 nucleotides read TGTGCCAGCAGCCCTACACCGGGACTCCAGCATTTT.

The chain has TRBV9 and TRBJ2-1, with D possibly TRBD2 on 5 matching bases. Trimming removed 7 bases from V and 5 bases from J, with 16 bases in between. The CDR3 has 14 amino acids. Germline V gene data show CDR1 as SGDLS and CDR2 as YYNGEE. The chain's CDR3 is CASGGETNHNEQFF. For the CDR3, the DNA is TGTGCCAGCGGAGGAGAGACTAACCACAATGAGCAGTTCTTC. Based on the CDR3 plus reference TRBV9 and TRBJ2-1, the full variable domain is DSGVTQTPKHLITATGQRVTLRCSPRSGDLSVYWYQQSLDQGLQFLIQYYNGEERAKGNILERFSAQQFPDLHSELNLSSLELGDSALYFCASGGETNHNEQFFGPGTRLTVL.

The chain combines TRBV5-4 with TRBJ1-2; no clear D. The germline V and J ends were trimmed by 4 bases and 4 bases, with 11 bases remaining between them. CDR1 SGHNT and CDR2 YYREEE come from the germline V gene (reference sequence). The CDR3 length is 13 residues. The CDR3: CASSATFFYGYTF. The CDR3 nucleotides are TGTGCCAGCAGCGCTACCTTTTTCTATGGCTACACCTTC. The entire variable domain, with the rest obtained from reference TRBV5-4 and TRBJ1-2, is as follows: ETGVTQSPTHLIKTRGQQVTLRCSSQSGHNTVSWYQQALGQGPQFIFQYYREEENGRGNFPPRFSGLQFPNYSSELNVNALELDDSALYLCASSATFFYGYTFGSGTRLTVV.

Written as DNA, the CDR3 is TGTGCCAGCAGCGTAGAGGGACAGGGTTACGAGCAGTACTTC. This gives the protein CASSVEGQGYEQYF. The chain uses TRBV9 and TRBJ2-7, with 9 bases identical to TRBD1. Germline values: CDR1 SGDLS, CDR2 YYNGEE. J was trimmed by 4 bases and V by 0 bases; bases with no gene match: 2. CDR3 size: 14 residues.

This chain connects TRBV5-4 to TRBJ2-7, with D perhaps given as TRBD1 or TRBD2 (6 bases each). The CDR3 sequence is 16 residues long. The V gene lost 4 bases and the J gene lost 1 base, with 18 bases spanning the gap. Germline CDR1 is SGHNT and CDR2 is YYREEE (reference sequence). For the CDR3, the DNA is TGTGCCAGCAGCGGCCCAGGGGAGGTCTCATCCTACGAGCAGTACTTC. It specifies CASSGPGEVSSYEQYF.